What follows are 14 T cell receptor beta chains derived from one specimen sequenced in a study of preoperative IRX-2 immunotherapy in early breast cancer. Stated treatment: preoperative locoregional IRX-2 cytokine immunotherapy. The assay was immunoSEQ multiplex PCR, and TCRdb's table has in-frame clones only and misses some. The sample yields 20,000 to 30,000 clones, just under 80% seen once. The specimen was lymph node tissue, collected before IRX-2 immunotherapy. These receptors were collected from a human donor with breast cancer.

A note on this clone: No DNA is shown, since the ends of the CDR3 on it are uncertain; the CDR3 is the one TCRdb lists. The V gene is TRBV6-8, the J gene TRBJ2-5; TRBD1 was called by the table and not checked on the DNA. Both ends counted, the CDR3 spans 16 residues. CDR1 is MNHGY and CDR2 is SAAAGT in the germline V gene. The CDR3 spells CASSSSNRGLGETQYF.

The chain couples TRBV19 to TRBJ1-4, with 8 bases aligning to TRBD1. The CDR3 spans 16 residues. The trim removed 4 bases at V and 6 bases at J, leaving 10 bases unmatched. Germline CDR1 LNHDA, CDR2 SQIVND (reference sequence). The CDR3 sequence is CASSTLVGTGDEKLFF. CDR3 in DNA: TGTGCCAGTAGTACTCTCGTGGGGACAGGAGATGAAAAACTGTTTTTT.

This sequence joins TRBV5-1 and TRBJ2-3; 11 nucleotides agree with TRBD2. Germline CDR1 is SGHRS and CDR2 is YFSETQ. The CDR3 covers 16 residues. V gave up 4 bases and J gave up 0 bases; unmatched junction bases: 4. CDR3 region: CASSRIAGGSTDTQYF. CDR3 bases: TGCGCCAGCAGCCGGATAGCGGGGGGGAGCACAGATACGCAGTATTTT.

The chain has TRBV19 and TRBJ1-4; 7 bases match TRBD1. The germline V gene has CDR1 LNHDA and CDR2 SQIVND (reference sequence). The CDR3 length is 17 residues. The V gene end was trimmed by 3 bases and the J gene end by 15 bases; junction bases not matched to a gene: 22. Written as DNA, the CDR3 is TGTGCCAGTAGTATCGAATACTTACAGGGGACCCCGATTGAGGTGTTTTTT. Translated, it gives CASSIEYLQGTPIEVFF.

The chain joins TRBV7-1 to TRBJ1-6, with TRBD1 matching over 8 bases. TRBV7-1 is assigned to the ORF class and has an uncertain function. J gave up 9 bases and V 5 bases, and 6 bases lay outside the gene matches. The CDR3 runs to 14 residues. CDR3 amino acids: CASSLGQGGSPLHF. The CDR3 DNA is TGTGCCAGCAGCCTCGGACAGGGTGGTTCACCCCTCCACTTT.

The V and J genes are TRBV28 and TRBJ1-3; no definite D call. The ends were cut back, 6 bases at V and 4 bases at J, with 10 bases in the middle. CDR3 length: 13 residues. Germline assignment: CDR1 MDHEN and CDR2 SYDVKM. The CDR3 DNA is TGTGCCAGCAGGGGCAATAGAGGAAACACCATATATTTT. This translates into CASRGNRGNTIYF.

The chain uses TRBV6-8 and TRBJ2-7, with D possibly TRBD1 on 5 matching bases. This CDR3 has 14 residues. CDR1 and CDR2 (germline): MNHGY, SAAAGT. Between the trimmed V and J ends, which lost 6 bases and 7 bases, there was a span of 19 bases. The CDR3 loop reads CASSLQWTPGEQYF. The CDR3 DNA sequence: TGTGCCAGCAGCCTACAATGGACACCCGGGGAGCAGTACTTC.

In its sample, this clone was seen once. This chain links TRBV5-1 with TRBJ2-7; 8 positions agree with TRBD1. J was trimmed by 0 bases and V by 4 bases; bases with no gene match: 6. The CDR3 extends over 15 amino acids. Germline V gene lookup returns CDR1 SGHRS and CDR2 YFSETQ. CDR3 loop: CASSRGQAISYEQYF. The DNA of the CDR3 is TGCGCCAGCAGCCGGGGACAGGCCATCTCCTACGAGCAGTACTTC.

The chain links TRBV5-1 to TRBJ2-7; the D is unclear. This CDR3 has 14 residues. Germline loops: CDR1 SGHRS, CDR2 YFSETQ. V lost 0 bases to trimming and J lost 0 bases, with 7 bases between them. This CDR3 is CASSLVASSYEQYF. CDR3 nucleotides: TGCGCCAGCAGCTTGGTAGCTAGCTCCTACGAGCAGTACTTC.

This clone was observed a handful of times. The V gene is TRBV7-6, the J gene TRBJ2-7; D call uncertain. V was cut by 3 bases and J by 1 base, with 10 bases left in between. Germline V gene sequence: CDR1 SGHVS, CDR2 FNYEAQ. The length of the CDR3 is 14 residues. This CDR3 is CASSFRTDSYEQYF. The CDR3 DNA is TGTGCCAGCAGCTTTAGGACGGATTCCTACGAGCAGTACTTC.

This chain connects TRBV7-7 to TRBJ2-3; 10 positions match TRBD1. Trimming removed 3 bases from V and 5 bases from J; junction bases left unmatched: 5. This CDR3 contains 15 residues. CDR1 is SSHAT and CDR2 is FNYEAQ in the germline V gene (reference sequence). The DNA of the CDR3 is TGTGCCAGCAGCTTCGGACAGGGGGGAATAGATACGCAGTATTTT. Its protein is CASSFGQGGIDTQYF.

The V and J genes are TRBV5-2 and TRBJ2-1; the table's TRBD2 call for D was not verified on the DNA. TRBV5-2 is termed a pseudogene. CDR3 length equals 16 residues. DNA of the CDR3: TGTGCCAGCAGCTTATTGTCCGGGGGTACTTACAATGAGCAGTTCTTC. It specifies CASSLLSGGTYNEQFF.

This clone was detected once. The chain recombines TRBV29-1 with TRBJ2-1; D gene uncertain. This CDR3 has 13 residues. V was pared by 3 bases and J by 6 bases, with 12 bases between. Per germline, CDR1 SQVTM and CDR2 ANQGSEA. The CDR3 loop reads CSVEVPAPNEQFF. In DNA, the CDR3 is TGCAGCGTTGAGGTACCCGCCCCCAATGAGCAGTTCTTC.

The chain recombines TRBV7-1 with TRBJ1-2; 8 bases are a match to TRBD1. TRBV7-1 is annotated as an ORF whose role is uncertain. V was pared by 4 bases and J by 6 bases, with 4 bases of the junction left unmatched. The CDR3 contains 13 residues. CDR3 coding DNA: TGTGCCAGCAGCTTAGGGACAGGCCATGGCTACACCTTC. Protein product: CASSLGTGHGYTF.